Each of the 9 T cell receptor beta chains below was sequenced from the same sample in a study of identical twins. Using its own MiXCR run on the 5' RACE reads, TCRdb lists one record per CDR3 protein. The sample shows 1.5 million to 2 million distinct CDR3 sequences, less than 35% of them seen only once. Specimen: cord blood. Receptors were obtained from a newborn girl in good health.

This clonotype turned up a few times. The chain employs TRBV19 and TRBJ2-3; 7 bases fit TRBD2. V was pared by 6 bases and J by 2 bases, with 11 bases of the junction left unmatched. The germline V gene has CDR1 LNHDA and CDR2 SQIVND (reference sequence). The CDR3 spans 16 residues. The CDR3 loop is CASSIVSGLLTDTQYF. CDR3 DNA sequence: TGTGCCAGTAGCATCGTCTCGGGACTACTCACAGATACGCAGTATTTT.

This clonotype was seen a handful of times. This rearrangement joins TRBV6-5 to TRBJ1-2; D perhaps matches TRBD1 (5 bases). The CDR3 is 15 residues long. CDR1 is MNHEY, CDR2 SVGAGI, per germline. V lost 1 base to trimming and J lost 6 bases, with 15 bases between them. The CDR3 here is CASSYWGSGENGYTF. CDR3 DNA: TGTGCCAGCAGTTACTGGGGGTCGGGCGAAAATGGCTACACCTTC.

The chain is built from TRBV5-1 and TRBJ2-3; D perhaps matches TRBD1 (6 bases). The CDR3 is 14 amino acids. Germline-derived CDR1 and CDR2 are SGHRS and YFSETQ. V dropped 4 bases and J dropped 0 bases, with 9 bases sitting between them. The CDR3 reads CASSADSSTDTQYF. CDR3 bases: TGCGCCAGCAGCGCGGACAGCAGCACAGATACGCAGTATTTT.

Remarks on this clonotype: A single base separates this from a much larger clone, so it may be a read error. The V gene is TRBV29-1, the J gene TRBJ1-4; TRBD1 agrees at 10 bases. Germline-derived CDR1 and CDR2 are SQVTM and ANQGSEA. J gave up 6 bases and V 8 bases, and 6 bases lay outside the gene matches. This CDR3 spans 13 amino acids. Here the CDR3 DNA reads TGCAGCTCATCCGGGACAGGGGATGAAAAACTGTTTTTT. Translation gives CSSSGTGDEKLFF.

The chain joins TRBV7-9 to TRBJ2-5, with 7 bases identical to TRBD2. This CDR3 has 12 amino acids. Unmatched junction bases numbered 6, after V lost 11 bases and J lost 3 bases. CDR1 and CDR2 from the germline V gene are SEHNR and FQNEAQ (reference sequence). This chain's CDR3 is CAGSGGEETQYF. In DNA form, the CDR3 reads TGTGCCGGCTCGGGGGGAGAAGAGACCCAGTACTTC.

The chain combines TRBV20-1 with TRBJ1-2, with a tentative D call TRBD1 (6 bases). CDR1 DFQATT and CDR2 SNEGSKA come from the germline V gene (reference sequence). The CDR3 covers 12 residues. The V end was cut by 8 bases, the J end by 8 bases, with 18 bases between. The CDR3 loop reads CSFELQGNGYTF. As DNA, the CDR3 is TGCAGTTTTGAGCTACAGGGAAACGGCTACACCTTC.

This clonotype was observed a few times. The chain recombines TRBV3-1 with TRBJ2-5, with 11 positions matching TRBD2. After removal of 2 bases from V and 0 bases from J, the junction contained 2 bases not matched to a gene. In germline, CDR1 is LGHDT, CDR2 YNNKEL (reference sequence). The CDR3 length is 16 residues. The CDR3 DNA follows: TGTGCCAGCAGCCAAACTAGCGGGGGCTACCAAGAGACCCAGTACTTC. Encoded protein: CASSQTSGGYQETQYF.

This clonotype was counted many times. CDR3 coding DNA: TGCAGTGCTCCCCAAGAGACCCAGTACTTC. Translated: CSAPQETQYF. This chain joins TRBV20-1 and TRBJ2-5, with D uncertain. Germline lookup yields CDR1 DFQATT and CDR2 SNEGSKA (reference sequence). The germline V and J ends were trimmed by 5 bases and 1 base, with 2 bases remaining between them. The CDR3 totals 10 residues.

In this sample, this clonotype turned up a few times. The rearrangement links TRBV28 to TRBJ1-3, with D possibly TRBD1 on 5 matching bases. This CDR3 has 16 residues. V was trimmed by 1 base and J by 0 bases, leaving 10 bases between them. Germline V CDR1 and CDR2: MDHEN, SYDVKM. The chain's CDR3 is CASSLSGRPSGNTIYF. The CDR3 region has the DNA TGTGCCAGCAGTTTATCAGGGCGCCCCTCTGGAAACACCATATATTTT.